This T cell receptor (beta chain) was profiled in a study of T cells in Graves' hyperthyroidism and ophthalmopathy. Study-level findings and limits: The model forecast ophthalmopathy, anticipating it by a median around 6.5 months before onset. Most thyroid clonotypes expanded above 0.001 were also detected in blood.

The CDR3 has 13 residues. V was shortened by 7 bases and J by 1 base, with 10 bases between the two germline ends. CDR1 SNHLY and CDR2 FYNNEI come from the germline V gene. Clinical symptoms, serum thyroxine and TRAb, thyroid ultrasound and orbital computed tomography together formed the diagnostic basis. Before ophthalmopathy appeared, progressors gave blood at initial hyperthyroidism diagnosis. Using RNA transcripts as the source, TCR beta CDR3 regions were amplified. A set of HTBI primers served as the primers for a first-round RT-PCR of the TCR CDR3. TCRdb reprocessed the multiplex PCR reads with MiXCR, giving one entry per CDR3 protein. Of about 130,000 distinct CDR3 sequences listed, approximately 24% are singletons. On this clonotype itself: The antigen is unknown.

The sample taken for sequencing was blood. This receptor was obtained from a woman aged 50 to 60 with Graves' hyperthyroidism that later progressed to Graves' ophthalmopathy. J is TRBJ1-2 and V is TRBV2; weak D call: TRBD1 (5 bases). As DNA, the CDR3 is TGTGCCAGCACCCGTGACAGTAACTATGGCTACACCTTC. This gives the protein CASTRDSNYGYTF.